The 32 T cell receptor beta chains below were found in one sample sequenced in a study of graft-versus-host responses after intestinal transplantation. The table came from immunoSEQ multiplex PCR; TCRdb's copy has only in-frame clones and leaves some out. The sample holds about 57,000 clones, roughly 89% seen once. Sequencing was performed on PBMCs, taken 26 days after transplant. The receptors derive from a human patient who received an intestinal transplant, so some T cells may come from the graft donor.

V and J are TRBV6-1 and TRBJ2-1, with a possible D match to TRBD1 (6 bases). V gave up 2 bases and J gave up 2 bases, with 13 bases separating them. This CDR3 has 16 residues. Germline V gene data show CDR1 as MNHNS and CDR2 as SASEGT. The CDR3 DNA reads as TGTGCCAGCAGTGAAATCGGCCACAGGGCCTACAATGAGCAGTTCTTC. This translates into CASSEIGHRAYNEQFF.

The chain is built from TRBV19 and TRBJ1-6; 7 bases are a match to TRBD1. The CDR3 totals 14 residues. V dropped 4 bases and J dropped 10; count of bases not matched to a gene: 7. Germline lookup yields CDR1 LNHDA and CDR2 SQIVND (reference sequence). In DNA form, the CDR3 reads TGTGCCAGTAGTAGGGACAGAAGAGACTCACCCCTCCACTTT. Translated: CASSRDRRDSPLHF.

The chain carries TRBV6-6 and TRBJ2-1; 9 bases agree with TRBD2. The CDR3 contains 16 residues. The J segment lost 4 bases and the V segment lost 4 bases, leaving 8 bases of the junction unmatched. The V gene's germline CDR1 is MNHNY and CDR2 SVGAGI (reference sequence). In DNA form, the CDR3 reads TGTGCCAGCAGTTCCTCTATAGCGGGGGATTACAATGAGCAGTTCTTC. It yields the protein CASSSSIAGDYNEQFF.

CDR3 nucleotides: TGTGCCAGCAGCTTAGGGAATTCAGGGGGTACGCAGTATTTT. The encoded protein is CASSLGNSGGTQYF. The chain has TRBV7-9 and TRBJ2-3, with 7 bases fitting TRBD1. CDR1 is SEHNR and CDR2 is FQNEAQ in the germline V gene (reference sequence). This CDR3 region has 14 residues. J was trimmed by 8 bases and V by 1 base; bases with no gene match: 6.

The chain links TRBV28 to TRBJ1-1; 9 nucleotides align to TRBD1. The CDR3 spans 14 residues. The trim removed 6 bases at V and 7 bases at J, leaving 9 bases unmatched. The germline V gene encodes CDR1 MDHEN and CDR2 SYDVKM. CDR3 bases: TGTGCCAGCAGCCTCGGACAGGGGCCCCTTGAAGCTTTCTTT. Translation gives CASSLGQGPLEAFF.

The chain links TRBV27 to TRBJ2-7; weak D call: TRBD2 (6 bases). The V gene's germline CDR1 is MNHEY and CDR2 SMNVEV (reference sequence). CDR3 length equals 15 residues. V lost 2 bases and J 0 bases, leaving 11 bases between the germline ends. The CDR3 coding sequence is TGTGCCAGCAGTTTAGGGGGAGGAGACTCCTACGAGCAGTACTTC. This gives the protein CASSLGGGDSYEQYF.

V gene TRBV6-5 combines with J gene TRBJ2-2, with D perhaps matching TRBD1 (6 bases). Germline-derived CDR1 and CDR2 are MNHEY and SVGAGI. This CDR3 comprises 16 residues. The V end was cut by 2 bases, the J end by 6 bases, with 16 bases between. CDR3 sequence: CASSYNPGERPGELFF. The CDR3, as DNA: TGTGCCAGCAGTTACAATCCAGGGGAAAGGCCCGGGGAGCTGTTTTTT.

The chain's CDR3 is CASSQAGTSEETQYF. The CDR3 nucleotides are TGTGCCAGCAGCCAAGCTGGGACTAGCGAAGAGACCCAGTACTTC. The chain uses TRBV4-2 and TRBJ2-5; 10 nucleotides agree with TRBD2. Losses at the gene ends were 1 base for V and 3 bases for J; bases not matched to a gene: 2. This CDR3 is 15 amino acids long. The V gene's germline CDR1 is LGHNA and CDR2 YNFKEQ.

The chain employs TRBV30 and TRBJ2-1; the D is unclear. V was shortened by 2 bases and J by 6 bases, with 11 bases between the two germline ends. Looked up from germline, CDR1 is GTSNPN and CDR2 is SVGIG (reference sequence). The CDR3 is 13 residues long. CDR3 region: CAWSWRGANEQFF. CDR3 DNA sequence: TGTGCCTGGAGTTGGCGTGGAGCCAATGAGCAGTTCTTC.

The chain links TRBV5-6 to TRBJ2-7; 7 bases match TRBD1. Germline V gene lookup returns CDR1 SGHDT and CDR2 YYEEEE. V trimming: 4 bases; J trimming: 3 bases; junction bases outside the gene matches: 4. The CDR3 loop spans 13 amino acids. Here the CDR3 reads CASSLGTDYEQYV. CDR3 in DNA: TGTGCCAGCAGCCTTGGGACAGACTACGAGCAGTACGTC.

The CDR3 nucleotides are TGCGCCAGCAGCGTGGACAGGGGGCAGGGAAACACCATATATTTT. This gives the protein CASSVDRGQGNTIYF. The V call is TRBV5-1, the J call TRBJ1-3; 11 bases align to TRBD1. Germline V gene sequence: CDR1 SGHRS, CDR2 YFSETQ. The V and J ends lost 4 bases and 4 bases, in that order; junction bases with no gene match: 4. CDR3 size: 15 residues. Supplemented by reference TRBV5-1 and TRBJ1-3, the full variable domain reads KAGVTQTPRYLIKTRGQQVTLSCSPISGHRSVSWYQQTPGQGLQFLFEYFSETQRNKGNFPGRFSGRQFSNSRSEMNVSTLELGDSALYLCASSVDRGQGNTIYFGEGSWLTVV.

This rearrangement joins TRBV2 to TRBJ2-7; 8 bases fit TRBD1. Germline CDR1 and CDR2: SNHLY and FYNNEI. This CDR3 comprises 15 residues. The ends lost 3 bases at V and 6 bases at J; junction bases unmatched: 10. The CDR3 here is CASSDDRGRLGEQYV. The CDR3 DNA reads TGTGCCAGCAGTGACGACAGGGGACGGCTGGGCGAGCAGTACGTC.

The chain uses TRBV25-1 and TRBJ1-2; D gene uncertain. Trimming removed 2 bases from V and 11 bases from J, with 21 bases in between. The CDR3 has 15 residues. Germline loops: CDR1 MGHDK, CDR2 SYGVNS. The CDR3 nucleotides read TGTGCCAGCAGTGAAAGTGGCGGCAGCTCCTTTGGTTACACCTTC. Protein sequence: CASSESGGSSFGYTF.

The rearrangement links TRBV6-1 to TRBJ2-1; D unresolved. The CDR3 extends over 15 amino acids. The germline CDR1 and CDR2 sequences are MNHNS and SASEGT. V was trimmed by 1 base and J by 4 bases, leaving 11 bases between them. The CDR3 nucleotides are TGTGCCAGCAGTGAAGAAGCGTCTATATACAATGAGCAGTTCTTC. Residues: CASSEEASIYNEQFF.

The chain carries TRBV4-1 and TRBJ2-1; TRBD2 matches 12 bases. The length of the CDR3 is 18 residues. The germline gives CDR1 MGHRA, CDR2 YSYEKL. With V trimmed by 0 bases and J by 3 bases, 6 bases remained unmatched. The CDR3 loop reads CASSQDRMTSGGYNEQFF. In nucleotides, the CDR3 is TGCGCCAGCAGCCAAGATAGGATGACTAGCGGGGGCTACAATGAGCAGTTCTTC.

V and J are TRBV21-1 and TRBJ2-7; TRBD2, the table's D call, lacks a check against the DNA. TRBV21-1 is marked as a pseudogene. This CDR3 spans 12 amino acids. The CDR3 is CASPGGGCEQYV. For the CDR3, the DNA is TGTGCCAGCCCGGGCGGGGGCTGCGAGCAGTACGTC.

V gene TRBV5-6 combines with J gene TRBJ1-2, with a weak D call TRBD1 (6 bases). The germline gives CDR1 SGHDT, CDR2 YYEEEE. CDR3 length: 14 amino acids. The V end was cut by 2 bases, the J end by 3 bases, with 11 bases between. CDR3 in DNA: TGTGCCAGCAGCTTCGGTGGGGGCGACTATGGCTACACCTTC. It translates to CASSFGGGDYGYTF.

The chain couples TRBV2 to TRBJ2-3; TRBD2 might be the D (6 bases). Between the trimmed V and J ends, which lost 4 bases and 3 bases, there was a span of 14 bases. The CDR3 has 15 amino acids. CDR1 is SNHLY, CDR2 FYNNEI, per germline. This chain's CDR3 is CASSVLHGGTDTQYF. CDR3 DNA sequence: TGTGCCAGCAGTGTTCTCCACGGAGGGACAGATACGCAGTATTTT.

This sequence joins TRBV7-9 and TRBJ2-1; 9 positions match TRBD2. This CDR3 comprises 16 residues. CDR1 SEHNR and CDR2 FQNEAQ come from the germline V gene (reference sequence). The junction had 3 bases not matched to a gene; V was cut back by 0 bases and J by 3 bases. The CDR3 DNA is TGTGCCAGCAGCTTAGCCAGCGGGAGGTACTACAATGAGCAGTTCTTC. It encodes CASSLASGRYYNEQFF.

The count of this clone is one. This chain links TRBV28 with TRBJ2-1, with unresolved D. This CDR3 spans 11 amino acids. Germline V gene sequence: CDR1 MDHEN, CDR2 SYDVKM. The ends were cut back, 5 bases at V and 8 bases at J, with 7 bases in the middle. CDR3 residues: CASSALYEQFF. Written as DNA, the CDR3 is TGTGCCAGCAGTGCACTATATGAGCAGTTCTTC. The full variable domain, with the rest looked up from reference TRBV28 and TRBJ2-1, is DVKVTQSSRYLVKRTGEKVFLECVQDMDHENMFWYRQDPGLGLRLIYFSYDVKMKEKGDIPEGYSVSREKKERFSLILESASTNQTSMYLCASSALYEQFFGPGTRLTVL.

This clone has just one count. The chain joins TRBV13 to TRBJ2-2; D not certain. The CDR3 has 14 amino acids. V was pared by 2 bases and J by 1 base, with 5 bases between. Germline V CDR1 and CDR2: PRHDT, FYEKMQ (reference sequence). CDR3 region: CASSLRGNTGELFF. CDR3 sequence (DNA): TGTGCCAGCAGCTTAAGAGGGAACACCGGGGAGCTGTTTTTT.

The chain joins TRBV28 to TRBJ1-5; no clear D gene. This CDR3 is built from 18 residues. The V gene lost 4 bases and the J gene lost 3 bases, with 22 bases spanning the gap. Germline assignment: CDR1 MDHEN and CDR2 SYDVKM. The CDR3 nucleotides are TGTGCCAGCAGTTCCCGGGATCCTCCAACCCCAATCAATCAGCCCCAGCATTTT. Protein sequence: CASSSRDPPTPINQPQHF.

The chain joins TRBV27 to TRBJ2-3; 10 bases align to TRBD2. Germline lookup yields CDR1 MNHEY and CDR2 SMNVEV (reference sequence). V trimming: 5 bases; J trimming: 2 bases; junction bases outside the gene matches: 4. This CDR3 is built from 15 residues. The CDR3 sequence is CASSPSGGNTDTQYF. CDR3 coding DNA: TGTGCCAGCAGTCCTAGCGGGGGAAACACAGATACGCAGTATTTT.

V and J are TRBV7-2 and TRBJ1-1; no definite D call. The germline V gene has CDR1 SGHTA and CDR2 FQGNSA. V lost 5 bases to trimming and J lost 1 base, with 11 bases between them. This CDR3 spans 14 amino acids. The CDR3 is CASSPGYKNTEAFF. In DNA, the CDR3 is TGTGCCAGCAGCCCAGGATATAAGAACACTGAAGCTTTCTTT.

The V gene is TRBV4-1, the J gene TRBJ2-3, with TRBD2 matching over 8 bases. V was pared by 4 bases and J by 8 bases, with 11 bases of the junction left unmatched. This CDR3 has 15 amino acids. Looked up from germline, CDR1 is MGHRA and CDR2 is YSYEKL. CDR3 loop: CASSPPGLGFVTQYF. In DNA form, the CDR3 reads TGCGCCAGCAGCCCTCCGGGACTAGGTTTTGTTACGCAGTATTTT.

The rearrangement links TRBV4-2 to TRBJ2-3; 12 bases are a match to TRBD2. With V trimmed by 0 bases and J by 8 bases, 12 bases remained unmatched. CDR3 length equals 18 residues. Germline assignment: CDR1 LGHNA and CDR2 YNFKEQ. The CDR3 region has the DNA TGTGCCAGCAGCCAAGAGCCCCCTAGCGGGGGGGCATCTGGTACGCAGTATTTT. It encodes CASSQEPPSGGASGTQYF.

This chain joins TRBV4-1 and TRBJ1-2, with 9 bases aligning to TRBD1. The V gene end was trimmed by 1 base and the J gene end by 3 bases; junction bases not matched to a gene: 3. Germline V gene sequence: CDR1 MGHRA, CDR2 YSYEKL. CDR3 size: 15 residues. The CDR3 region is CASSQGTGDHYGYTF. The CDR3 nucleotides read TGCGCCAGCAGCCAAGGGACAGGGGATCACTATGGCTACACCTTC.

This chain connects TRBV2 to TRBJ2-3; D not certain. The V and J ends lost 7 bases and 0 bases respectively, with 8 bases between them. From germline, CDR1 is SNHLY and CDR2 FYNNEI. The CDR3 sequence is 13 residues long. The CDR3 DNA reads as TGTGCCAGCATGTTTACAAGCACAGATACGCAGTATTTT. Translation gives CASMFTSTDTQYF.

This clone is a singleton in its sample. The rearrangement joins TRBV27 to TRBJ2-1; 11 bases match TRBD2. Unmatched junction bases numbered 11, after V lost 6 bases and J lost 4 bases. CDR1 is MNHEY and CDR2 is SMNVEV in the germline V gene (reference sequence). The CDR3 spans 17 residues. The CDR3 reads CASRKRQGLAVYNEQFF. The CDR3 DNA sequence: TGTGCCAGCAGGAAACGACAGGGACTAGCGGTTTACAATGAGCAGTTCTTC.

This sequence joins TRBV2 and TRBJ2-5; 10 bases match TRBD2. CDR1 SNHLY and CDR2 FYNNEI come from the germline V gene. Unmatched junction bases numbered 8, after V lost 8 bases and J lost 2 bases. The CDR3 has 15 residues. For the CDR3, the DNA is TGTGCCAGCGGGACGCTAGCGGGAGCTCAAGAGACCCAGTACTTC. Amino acid sequence: CASGTLAGAQETQYF.

This chain uses TRBV11-2 with TRBJ1-6; 8 nucleotides match TRBD1. The CDR3 is made up of 15 amino acids. The ends lost 0 bases at V and 10 bases at J; junction bases unmatched: 5. Germline CDR1 is SGHAT and CDR2 is FQNNGV. DNA of the CDR3: TGTGCCAGCAGCTTAGAGGCAGGGGGCCAATCACCCCTCCACTTT. Protein product: CASSLEAGGQSPLHF.

V gene TRBV18 combines with J gene TRBJ1-5; D is possibly TRBD1 (6 bases). This CDR3 comprises 18 residues. Trimming pared 3 bases from V and 1 base from J, leaving 19 bases between. Germline V CDR1 and CDR2: KGHSH, LQKENI. CDR3 DNA sequence: TGTGCCAGCTCACCTACGGCCGGGGGGCAGGGCAGCAATCAGCCCCAGCATTTT. Its protein is CASSPTAGGQGSNQPQHF.